This T cell receptor (beta chain) was sequenced in a study of early T cells in non-severe SARS-CoV-2 infection. TCRdb passed the 5' RACE reads through MiXCR, listing each CDR3 protein once. The repertoire holds about 28,000 distinct CDR3 sequences, 3.5% to 5.5% seen once, with under 6% in the top ten. Looked up from germline, CDR1 is ENHRY and CDR2 is SYGVKD. With 10 bases clipped from V and 5 bases from J, the junction kept 18 bases outside the gene matches. The CDR3 is 17 amino acids. The table lists this clonotype with many counts. The clonotype comes from an adult who was a healthcare worker with PCR-confirmed SARS-CoV-2 infection or an uninfected control (not recorded which). The J gene is TRBJ2-3, the V gene TRBV10-3; 10 positions match TRBD1. The sample was whole blood, taken at baseline. Here the CDR3 reads CATDPVPGQGLRDTQYF. DNA of the CDR3: TGTGCCACCGACCCCGTACCGGGACAGGGGCTGAGAGATACGCAGTATTTT.